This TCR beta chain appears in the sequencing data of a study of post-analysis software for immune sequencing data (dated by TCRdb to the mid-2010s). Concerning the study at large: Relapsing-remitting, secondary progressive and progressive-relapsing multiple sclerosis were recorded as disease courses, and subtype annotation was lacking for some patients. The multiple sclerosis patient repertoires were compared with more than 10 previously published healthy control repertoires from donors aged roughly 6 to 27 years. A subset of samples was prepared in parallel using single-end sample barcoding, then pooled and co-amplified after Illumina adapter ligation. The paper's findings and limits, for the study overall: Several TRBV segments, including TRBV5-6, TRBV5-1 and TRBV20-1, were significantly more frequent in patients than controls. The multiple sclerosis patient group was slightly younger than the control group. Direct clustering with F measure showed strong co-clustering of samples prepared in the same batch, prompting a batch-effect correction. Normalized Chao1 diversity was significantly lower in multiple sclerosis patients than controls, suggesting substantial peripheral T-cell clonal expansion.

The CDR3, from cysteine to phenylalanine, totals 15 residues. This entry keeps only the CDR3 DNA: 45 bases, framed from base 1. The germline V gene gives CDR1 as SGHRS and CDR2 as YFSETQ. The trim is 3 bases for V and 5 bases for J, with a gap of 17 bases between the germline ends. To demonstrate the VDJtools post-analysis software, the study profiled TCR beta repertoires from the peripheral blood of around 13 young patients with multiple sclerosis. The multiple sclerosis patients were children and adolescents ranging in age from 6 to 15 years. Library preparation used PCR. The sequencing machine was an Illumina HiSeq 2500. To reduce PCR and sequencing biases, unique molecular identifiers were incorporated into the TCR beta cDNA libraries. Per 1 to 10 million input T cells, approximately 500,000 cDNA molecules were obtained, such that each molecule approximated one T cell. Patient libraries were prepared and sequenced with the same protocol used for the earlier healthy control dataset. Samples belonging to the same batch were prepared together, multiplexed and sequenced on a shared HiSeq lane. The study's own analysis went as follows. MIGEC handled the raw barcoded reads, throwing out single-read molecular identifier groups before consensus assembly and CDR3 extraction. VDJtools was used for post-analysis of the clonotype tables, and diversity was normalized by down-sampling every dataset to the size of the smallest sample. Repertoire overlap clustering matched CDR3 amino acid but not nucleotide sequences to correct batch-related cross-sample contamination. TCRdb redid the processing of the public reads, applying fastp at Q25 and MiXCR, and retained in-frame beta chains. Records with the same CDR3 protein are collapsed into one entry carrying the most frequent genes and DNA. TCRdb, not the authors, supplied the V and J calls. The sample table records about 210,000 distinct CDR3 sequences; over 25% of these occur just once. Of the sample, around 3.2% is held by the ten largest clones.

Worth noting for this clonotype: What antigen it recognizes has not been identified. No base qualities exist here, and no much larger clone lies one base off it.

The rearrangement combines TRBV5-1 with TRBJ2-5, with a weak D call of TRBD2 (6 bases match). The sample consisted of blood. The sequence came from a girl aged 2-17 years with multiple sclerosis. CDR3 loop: CASSSPGAGGETQYF. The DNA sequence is TGCGCCAGCAGCTCCCCCGGGGCAGGAGGGGAGACCCAGTACTTC.